Included here is one TCR beta chain sequence, with context. PCR was performed using 60 Vbeta and 13 Jbeta primers. TCRdb's table, derived via immunoSEQ multiplex PCR, lists solely in-frame clones and lacks some. The sample has 70,000 to 100,000 clones. This entry comes from a study of cytomegalovirus exposure and HLA in healthy donors. Deletions cut 2 bases from V and 3 bases from J, with 15 bases between. Germline assignment: CDR1 SGDLS and CDR2 YYNGEE. This CDR3 is built from 15 residues. The source is a girl aged 5-17 years in good health and CMV-seropositive. The specimen sequenced was PBMCs. The rearrangement joins TRBV9 to TRBJ2-7; possible D gene TRBD2, 6 bases. The CDR3 DNA follows: TGTGCCAGCAGCGTTTATGCGGGGTCGGGCTACGAGCAGTACTTC. It encodes CASSVYAGSGYEQYF.